This is a list of T cell receptor beta chains from one sample in a study of control samples from healthy donors and cancer patients. Sequencing used immunoSEQ multiplex PCR; TCRdb keeps in-frame clones, though not all of them. The table lists 150,000 to 200,000 clones, around 90% of them singletons. The source material was blood. The receptor set was obtained from a woman aged 40 to 50 in good health. Each CDR3 is given with its conserved first and last residue. A D gene is named only where the DNA matches it firmly. Rows may omit the clone size; those that give it use once, few, many or a size class.

v_gene: TRBV5-1
j_gene: TRBJ2-3
d_gene: .
abundance: .
CDR3nt: TGCGCCAGCAGCTTCGCGGGTCCGGGCACAGATACGCAGTATTTT
CDR3aa: CASSFAGPGTDTQYF

v_gene: TRBV4-1
j_gene: TRBJ2-2
d_gene: .
abundance: .
CDR3nt: TGCGCCAGCAGCCAAGAACCAGGGGGAGGGACCGGGGAGCTGTTTTTT
CDR3aa: CASSQEPGGGTGELFF

v_gene: TRBV18
j_gene: TRBJ2-5
d_gene: TRBD2
abundance: .
CDR3nt: TGTGCCAGCTCACCCTTACCGGGACTAGGGGGTGAGACCCAGTACTTC
CDR3aa: CASSPLPGLGGETQYF

v_gene: TRBV9
j_gene: TRBJ2-2
d_gene: .
abundance: .
CDR3nt: TGTGCCAGCAGCGTAGCCCCCTACAACACCGGGGAGCTGTTTTTT
CDR3aa: CASSVAPYNTGELFF

v_gene: TRBV5-1
j_gene: TRBJ1-2
d_gene: .
abundance: .
CDR3nt: TGCGCCAGCAGCTCCATGACGGCAAACTATGGCTACACCTTC
CDR3aa: CASSSMTANYGYTF

v_gene: TRBV6-1
j_gene: TRBJ1-1
d_gene: TRBD1
abundance: .
CDR3nt: TGTGCCAGCACCATCGGACAGGGCCCTGAAGCTTTCTTT
CDR3aa: CASTIGQGPEAFF

v_gene: TRBV14
j_gene: TRBJ2-3
d_gene: .
abundance: .
CDR3nt: TGTGCCAGCAGCCAAGATAGAGTAGATACGCAGTATTTT
CDR3aa: CASSQDRVDTQYF

v_gene: TRBV6-2/TRBV6-3
j_gene: TRBJ2-7
d_gene: .
abundance: .
CDR3nt: TGTGCCAGCAGTTACTCGGCATCTGGGGCAGGGGCCTACGAGCAGTACTTC
CDR3aa: CASSYSASGAGAYEQYF

v_gene: TRBV10-1
j_gene: TRBJ1-1
d_gene: .
abundance: few
CDR3nt: TGCGCCAGCATCCCCAGGGTACCAGAGAACACTGAAGCTTTCTTT
CDR3aa: CASIPRVPENTEAFF

v_gene: TRBV27
j_gene: TRBJ1-2
d_gene: .
abundance: .
CDR3nt: TGTGCCAGCAGTTCCCCTAGGTTGGGTGGCTACACCTTC
CDR3aa: CASSSPRLGGYTF

v_gene: TRBV4-1
j_gene: TRBJ2-1
d_gene: TRBD1
abundance: .
CDR3nt: TGCGCCAGCAGCCAAATAAGGATAGGGGGCCCCTACAATGAGCAGTTCTTC
CDR3aa: CASSQIRIGGPYNEQFF

v_gene: TRBV10-2
j_gene: TRBJ1-2
d_gene: .
abundance: .
CDR3nt: TGCGCCAGCAGTGAGGTAACTGACTATGGCTACACCTTC
CDR3aa: CASSEVTDYGYTF

v_gene: TRBV7-2
j_gene: TRBJ1-5
d_gene: .
abundance: many
CDR3nt: TGTGCCAGCAGCTTAGTCAAAGGAGGCCAGCCCCAGCATTTT
CDR3aa: CASSLVKGGQPQHF

v_gene: TRBV11-2
j_gene: TRBJ2-3
d_gene: .
abundance: once
CDR3nt: TGTGCCAGCAGTCCAGGGGGGGATACGCAGTATTTT
CDR3aa: CASSPGGDTQYF

v_gene: TRBV2
j_gene: TRBJ1-4
d_gene: TRBD1
abundance: .
CDR3nt: TGTGCCAGCAGCCAAGGACAGGGAGTAGAAAAACTGTTTTTT
CDR3aa: CASSQGQGVEKLFF

v_gene: TRBV5-8
j_gene: TRBJ2-7
d_gene: .
abundance: .
CDR3nt: TGTGCCAGCAGCCCGGGACTTAACGAGCAGTACTTC
CDR3aa: CASSPGLNEQYF

v_gene: TRBV5-6
j_gene: TRBJ1-4
d_gene: .
abundance: .
CDR3nt: TGTGCCAGCAGCGGTACCGGGAGGGGATCTAATGAAAAACTGTTTTTT
CDR3aa: CASSGTGRGSNEKLFF

v_gene: TRBV7-9
j_gene: TRBJ2-1
d_gene: TRBD1
abundance: .
CDR3nt: TGTGCCAGCACCGGGACAGGGCCCTCCTACAATGAGCAGTTCTTC
CDR3aa: CASTGTGPSYNEQFF

v_gene: TRBV7-8
j_gene: TRBJ1-1
d_gene: .
abundance: .
CDR3nt: TGTGCCAGCAGCTTAGCCAGCGGTCATGAAGCTTTCTTT
CDR3aa: CASSLASGHEAFF

v_gene: TRBV6-1
j_gene: TRBJ2-7
d_gene: .
abundance: .
CDR3nt: TGTGCCAGCAGTGAAGGGGTCGGGTCCTACGAGCAGTACTTC
CDR3aa: CASSEGVGSYEQYF

v_gene: TRBV18
j_gene: TRBJ2-3
d_gene: TRBD2
abundance: few
CDR3nt: TGTGCCAGCTCACTCCAGCGGGGGGGCCAAGATACGCAGTATTTT
CDR3aa: CASSLQRGGQDTQYF

v_gene: TRBV11-2
j_gene: TRBJ1-1
d_gene: .
abundance: .
CDR3nt: TGTGCCAGCAGCCCTATCAGGGATTCTCCTGAAGCTTTCTTT
CDR3aa: CASSPIRDSPEAFF

v_gene: TRBV5-1
j_gene: TRBJ2-1
d_gene: TRBD2
abundance: .
CDR3nt: TGCGCCAGCAGCTTGGAGCTAGCGGATGAGCAGTTCTTC
CDR3aa: CASSLELADEQFF

v_gene: TRBV6-5
j_gene: TRBJ2-2
d_gene: TRBD1
abundance: .
CDR3nt: TGTGCCAGCAGTCCCCCCGGGACAGGGACCGGGGAGCTGTTTTTT
CDR3aa: CASSPPGTGTGELFF

v_gene: TRBV6-5
j_gene: TRBJ1-4
d_gene: TRBD1
abundance: .
CDR3nt: TGTGCCAGCCGCGCCGGGACAGTAAATGAAAAACTGTTTTTT
CDR3aa: CASRAGTVNEKLFF

v_gene: TRBV11-2
j_gene: TRBJ2-7
d_gene: TRBD2
abundance: .
CDR3nt: TGTGCCAGCAGCTTTATAGCGGGGGGAGCCTACGAGCAGTACTTC
CDR3aa: CASSFIAGGAYEQYF

v_gene: TRBV6-5
j_gene: TRBJ2-2
d_gene: .
abundance: .
CDR3nt: TGTGCCAGCACCTCCCGGCCAGGGGACTCCGGGGAGCTGTTTTTT
CDR3aa: CASTSRPGDSGELFF

v_gene: TRBV19
j_gene: TRBJ2-2
d_gene: .
abundance: .
CDR3nt: TGTGCCAGTAGTGCCCCCCCCGCGGACACCGGGGAGCTGTTTTTT
CDR3aa: CASSAPPADTGELFF

v_gene: TRBV5-1
j_gene: TRBJ1-1
d_gene: TRBD1
abundance: .
CDR3nt: TGCGCCAGCAGCTGGACAGGGGGCAAGTACACTGAAGCTTTCTTT
CDR3aa: CASSWTGGKYTEAFF

v_gene: TRBV19
j_gene: TRBJ2-5
d_gene: TRBD2
abundance: .
CDR3nt: TGTGCCAGTAGTCCCCGGGTAGCGGGGGGCCCGGAGACCCAGTACTTC
CDR3aa: CASSPRVAGGPETQYF

v_gene: TRBV7-9
j_gene: TRBJ2-2
d_gene: .
abundance: once
CDR3nt: TGTGCCAGCAGCGCTCCTTTAGGAACTAACACCGGGGAGCTGTTTTTT
CDR3aa: CASSAPLGTNTGELFF

v_gene: TRBV5-1
j_gene: TRBJ2-5
d_gene: TRBD1
abundance: .
CDR3nt: TGCGCCAGCAGCCCTGACAGGGGGGGACTGGAGACCCAGTACTTC
CDR3aa: CASSPDRGGLETQYF

v_gene: TRBV5-1
j_gene: TRBJ1-1
d_gene: .
abundance: .
CDR3nt: TGCGCCAGCAGCCGGCCGGACAGGAACACTGAAGCTTTCTTT
CDR3aa: CASSRPDRNTEAFF

v_gene: TRBV5-4
j_gene: TRBJ1-1
d_gene: .
abundance: .
CDR3nt: TGTGCCAGCAGCCCGGAATTTGCTGAAGCTTTCTTT
CDR3aa: CASSPEFAEAFF

v_gene: TRBV19
j_gene: TRBJ2-4
d_gene: .
abundance: .
CDR3nt: TGTGCCAGTAGTACATCAGGAGGGATGCTAGCCAAAAACATTCAGTACTTC
CDR3aa: CASSTSGGMLAKNIQYF

v_gene: TRBV6-5
j_gene: TRBJ1-2
d_gene: .
abundance: once
CDR3nt: TGTGCCAGCAGTTACGTGGGGGGCGCCGAATATGGCTACACCTTC
CDR3aa: CASSYVGGAEYGYTF

v_gene: TRBV7-6
j_gene: TRBJ2-1
d_gene: TRBD2
abundance: .
CDR3nt: TGTGCCAGCAGCTTAGGCGAACAGCGGGGGAATGAGCAGTTCTTC
CDR3aa: CASSLGEQRGNEQFF

v_gene: TRBV4-2
j_gene: TRBJ1-4
d_gene: .
abundance: .
CDR3nt: TGTGCCAGCAGCCCAGTCAAGGGAGTGGAGGCTAATGAAAAACTGTTTTTT
CDR3aa: CASSPVKGVEANEKLFF

v_gene: TRBV4-1
j_gene: TRBJ2-7
d_gene: TRBD1
abundance: .
CDR3nt: TGCGCCAGCGGCATTATAGCAGGGGGCGAGCAGTACTTC
CDR3aa: CASGIIAGGEQYF

v_gene: TRBV19
j_gene: TRBJ2-1
d_gene: TRBD2
abundance: .
CDR3nt: TGTGCCAGTAGTATAGGACTAGCGGGGGGGGTCGGTGAGCAGTTCTTC
CDR3aa: CASSIGLAGGVGEQFF

v_gene: TRBV29-1
j_gene: TRBJ1-4
d_gene: .
abundance: .
CDR3nt: TGCAGCGGAAGGAGTAGCAATGAAAAACTGTTTTTT
CDR3aa: CSGRSSNEKLFF

v_gene: TRBV5-1
j_gene: TRBJ2-7
d_gene: .
abundance: .
CDR3nt: TGCGCCAGCACCCTCGAGGAAAAGCAGTACTTC
CDR3aa: CASTLEEKQYF

v_gene: TRBV14
j_gene: TRBJ1-4
d_gene: .
abundance: .
CDR3nt: TGTGCCAGCAGCCAAGGGACGGGCACGAAGAATGAAAAACTGTTTTTT
CDR3aa: CASSQGTGTKNEKLFF

v_gene: TRBV9
j_gene: TRBJ2-1
d_gene: TRBD1
abundance: .
CDR3nt: TGTGCCAGCAGCGAAAGCAGGGACAGGGGGCGGGACAATGAGCAGTTCTTC
CDR3aa: CASSESRDRGRDNEQFF

v_gene: TRBV6-5
j_gene: TRBJ1-5
d_gene: .
abundance: .
CDR3nt: TGTGCCAGCAGTCCGGGGGTCGAGAATCAGCCCCAGCATTTT
CDR3aa: CASSPGVENQPQHF

v_gene: TRBV3-1/TRBV3-2
j_gene: TRBJ2-1
d_gene: TRBD2
abundance: .
CDR3nt: TGTGCCAGCAGTTTACCTAGCGGGGGGCCCCATGAGCAGTTCTTC
CDR3aa: CASSLPSGGPHEQFF

v_gene: TRBV15
j_gene: TRBJ1-2
d_gene: TRBD1
abundance: .
CDR3nt: TGTGCCACCCACAGCAGTGTCGACAGGGTCTATGGCTACACCTTC
CDR3aa: CATHSSVDRVYGYTF

v_gene: TRBV6-5
j_gene: TRBJ2-2
d_gene: TRBD1
abundance: .
CDR3nt: TGTGCCAGTTTCTCGACAGGGTTGAACACCGGGGAGCTGTTTTTT
CDR3aa: CASFSTGLNTGELFF

v_gene: TRBV4-1
j_gene: TRBJ1-4
d_gene: .
abundance: .
CDR3nt: TGCGCCAGCAGCCAAGAAAGGGAAGGGGGTAATGAAAAACTGTTTTTT
CDR3aa: CASSQEREGGNEKLFF

v_gene: TRBV2
j_gene: TRBJ2-3
d_gene: .
abundance: .
CDR3nt: TGTGCCAGCAGTGATACGGCCCAGAGCTCGATCTCAGATACGCAGTATTTT
CDR3aa: CASSDTAQSSISDTQYF

v_gene: TRBV19
j_gene: TRBJ1-5
d_gene: .
abundance: .
CDR3nt: TGTGCCAGTAGATCAAGGGGTAGCAATCAGCCCCAGCATTTT
CDR3aa: CASRSRGSNQPQHF

v_gene: TRBV7-9
j_gene: TRBJ1-3
d_gene: TRBD1
abundance: .
CDR3nt: TGTGCCAGCGGGGGGACAGGGGCTGGAAACACCATATATTTT
CDR3aa: CASGGTGAGNTIYF

v_gene: TRBV19
j_gene: TRBJ1-2
d_gene: .
abundance: .
CDR3nt: TGTGCCAGTAGTATTGGGATTATCACTAACTATGGCTACACCTTC
CDR3aa: CASSIGIITNYGYTF

v_gene: TRBV11-2
j_gene: TRBJ2-3
d_gene: .
abundance: .
CDR3nt: TGTGCCAGCGAAAAGGGTGTCGATACGCAGTATTTT
CDR3aa: CASEKGVDTQYF

v_gene: TRBV7-6
j_gene: TRBJ1-1
d_gene: TRBD1
abundance: .
CDR3nt: TGTGCCAGCAGCTTAGCTTCCGGGACAGGGAACACTGAAGCTTTCTTT
CDR3aa: CASSLASGTGNTEAFF

v_gene: TRBV28
j_gene: TRBJ1-2
d_gene: .
abundance: .
CDR3nt: TGTGCCAGCAGTTTGGTTCCAGCTTTCTATGGCTACACCTTC
CDR3aa: CASSLVPAFYGYTF

v_gene: TRBV5-5
j_gene: TRBJ2-1
d_gene: .
abundance: .
CDR3nt: TGTGCCAGCAGCTTGGAATTTGACTACAATGAGCAGTTCTTC
CDR3aa: CASSLEFDYNEQFF

v_gene: TRBV7-2
j_gene: TRBJ2-3
d_gene: TRBD2
abundance: once
CDR3nt: TGTGCCAGCAGCTTAGGTCGGACTAATGCGGGGGGCCCGCAGTATTTT
CDR3aa: CASSLGRTNAGGPQYF

v_gene: TRBV2
j_gene: TRBJ1-1
d_gene: TRBD1
abundance: once
CDR3nt: TGTGCCAGCAAAGGTGAGACAGGGTTAACTGAAGCTTTCTTT
CDR3aa: CASKGETGLTEAFF

v_gene: TRBV5-6
j_gene: TRBJ1-2
d_gene: .
abundance: .
CDR3nt: TGTGCCAGCAGCCCGCGGGAACACTACTATGGCTACACCTTC
CDR3aa: CASSPREHYYGYTF